This T cell receptor (beta chain) was identified in a study of T cell responses to AZD1222 COVID-19 vaccine. Measured with immunoSEQ multiplex PCR; TCRdb has only the in-frame clones, and not every one. The sample has around 140,000 clones, around 90% seen once. Trimming removed 0 bases from V and 4 bases from J, with 11 bases in between. The CDR3 contains 15 residues. Germline CDR1 and CDR2: LGHDT and YNNKEL (reference sequence). Points from the study as a whole: Most donors were white British and more were female, and clonal diversity was possibly underestimated.

About this clone: The antigen is undetermined.

The chain carries TRBV3-1 (or the pseudogene TRBV3-2) and TRBJ2-3, with D uncertain. The sample consisted of peripheral blood, taken 28 days after the second AZD1222 dose. This TCR derives from an adult who received the AZD1222 COVID-19 vaccine. CDR3 sequence: CASSQDPSLADTQYF. The CDR3 nucleotides read TGTGCCAGCAGCCAAGATCCAAGTCTCGCAGATACGCAGTATTTT.